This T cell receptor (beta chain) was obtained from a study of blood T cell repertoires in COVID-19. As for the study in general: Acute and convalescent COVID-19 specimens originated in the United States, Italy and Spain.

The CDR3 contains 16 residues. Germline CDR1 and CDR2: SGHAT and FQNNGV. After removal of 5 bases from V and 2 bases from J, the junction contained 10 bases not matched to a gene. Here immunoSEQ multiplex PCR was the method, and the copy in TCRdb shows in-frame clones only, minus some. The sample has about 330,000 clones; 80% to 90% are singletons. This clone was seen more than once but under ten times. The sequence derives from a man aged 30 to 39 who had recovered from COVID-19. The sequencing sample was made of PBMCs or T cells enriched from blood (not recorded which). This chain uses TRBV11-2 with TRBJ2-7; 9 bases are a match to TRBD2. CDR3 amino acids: CASSPRGSGGAYEQYF. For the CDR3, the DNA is TGTGCCAGCAGCCCCCGGGGTAGCGGGGGCGCCTACGAGCAGTACTTC.